This TCR beta chain was sequenced for a study of blood T cells in healthy people across ages. Study information: Per every two T cells, about one barcoded beta molecule was captured by template switching.

It was with a sample-barcoded 5' primer and a J-beta primer mix that a second PCR of about 6 to 12 cycles was run. TCRdb ran MiXCR on the 5' RACE reads and lists one entry per CDR3 protein. The sample lists some 1.1 million distinct CDR3 sequences; more than 30% were seen once. As regards this clonotype: This may be a read error: a much more frequent sequence differs by one nucleotide.

V lost 5 bases and J lost 4; bases outside the gene matches: 10. Germline lookup yields CDR1 LGHNA and CDR2 YSLEER. This CDR3 is built from 15 residues. The chain is built from TRBV4-3 and TRBJ2-5; TRBD2 matches at 7 bases. The sequence was collected from a man aged 18 to 30 in good health. The sample taken for sequencing was blood. The CDR3 DNA sequence: TGCGCCAGCAGCGTTCAATGGACTAGTGCAGAGACCCAGTACTTC. Translating gives CASSVQWTSAETQYF.